This T cell receptor (beta chain) was sequenced in a study of blood T cell repertoires in COVID-19. Study-level information: Acute and convalescent COVID-19 specimens originated in the United States, Italy and Spain. PBMCs, B-cell-depleted T cells, or T cells provided the cDNA or gDNA that made up the material.

Here immunoSEQ multiplex PCR was the method, and the copy in TCRdb shows in-frame clones only, minus some. The sample contains approximately 88,000 clones, 85% of which appear only once. The V and J ends lost 5 bases and 1 base, in that order; junction bases with no gene match: 3. The CDR3 is 15 residues long. Germline assignment: CDR1 SGHRS and CDR2 YFSETQ. This receptor was obtained from a woman aged 70-85 years with acute or convalescent COVID-19. The genes are TRBV5-1 and TRBJ2-1; 10 bases line up with TRBD1. The sequencing input was peripheral blood. For the CDR3, the DNA is TGCGCCAGCAGACAGGGACAGGGGTCCTACAATGAGCAGTTCTTC. Its translation is CASRQGQGSYNEQFF.